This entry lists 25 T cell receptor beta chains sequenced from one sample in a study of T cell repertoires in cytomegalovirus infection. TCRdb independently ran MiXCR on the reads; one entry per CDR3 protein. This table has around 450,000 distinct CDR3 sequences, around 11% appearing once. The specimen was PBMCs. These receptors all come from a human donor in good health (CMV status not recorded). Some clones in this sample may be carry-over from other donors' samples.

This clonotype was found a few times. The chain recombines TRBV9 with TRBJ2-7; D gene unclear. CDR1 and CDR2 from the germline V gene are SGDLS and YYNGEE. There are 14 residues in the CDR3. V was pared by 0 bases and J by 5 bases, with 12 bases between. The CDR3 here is CASSVGVPSHEQYF. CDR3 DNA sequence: TGTGCCAGCAGCGTAGGAGTCCCATCCCACGAGCAGTACTTC.

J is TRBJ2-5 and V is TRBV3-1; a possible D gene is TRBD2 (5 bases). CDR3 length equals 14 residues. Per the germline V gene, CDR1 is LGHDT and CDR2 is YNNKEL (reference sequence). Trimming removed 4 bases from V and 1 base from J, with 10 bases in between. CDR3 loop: CASSRGFFQETQYF. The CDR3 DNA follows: TGTGCCAGCAGCCGAGGGTTTTTCCAAGAGACCCAGTACTTC.

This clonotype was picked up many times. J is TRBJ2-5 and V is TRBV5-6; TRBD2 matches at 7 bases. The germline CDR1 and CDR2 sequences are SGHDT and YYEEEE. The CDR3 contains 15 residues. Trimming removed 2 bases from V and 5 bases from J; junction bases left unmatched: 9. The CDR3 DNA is TGTGCCAGCAGCTTATCGGGGGGAGGAAAGGAGACCCAGTACTTC. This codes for CASSLSGGGKETQYF.

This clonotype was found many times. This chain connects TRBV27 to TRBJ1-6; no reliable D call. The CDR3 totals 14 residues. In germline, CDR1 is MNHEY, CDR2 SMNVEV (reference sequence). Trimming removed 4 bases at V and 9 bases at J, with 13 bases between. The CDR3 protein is CASSSTTRISPLHF. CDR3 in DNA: TGTGCCAGCAGTTCGACTACGCGGATTTCACCCCTCCACTTT.

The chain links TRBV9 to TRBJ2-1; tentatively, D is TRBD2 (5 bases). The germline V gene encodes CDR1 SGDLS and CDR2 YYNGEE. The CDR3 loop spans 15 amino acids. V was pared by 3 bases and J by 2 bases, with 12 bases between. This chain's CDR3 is CASSALGSAYNEQFF. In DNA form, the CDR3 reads TGTGCCAGCAGCGCCTTGGGTAGCGCCTACAATGAGCAGTTCTTC.

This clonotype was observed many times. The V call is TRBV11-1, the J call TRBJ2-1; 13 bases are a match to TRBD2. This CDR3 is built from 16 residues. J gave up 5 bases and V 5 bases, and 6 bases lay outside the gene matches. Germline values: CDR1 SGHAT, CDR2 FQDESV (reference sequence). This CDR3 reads CASSQTGLAGDNEQFF. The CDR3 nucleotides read TGTGCCAGCAGCCAAACCGGACTAGCGGGAGACAATGAGCAGTTCTTC. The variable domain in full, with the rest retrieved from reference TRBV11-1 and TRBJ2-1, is EAEVAQSPRYKITEKSQAVAFWCDPISGHATLYWYRQILGQGPELLVQFQDESVVDDSQLPKDRFSAERLKGVDSTLKIQPAELGDSAMYLCASSQTGLAGDNEQFFGPGTRLTVL.

This CDR3 is CSARGGGGRQGRSYEQYF. The CDR3 nucleotides read TGCAGTGCTAGGGGAGGGGGGGGTAGACAGGGTCGGAGCTACGAGCAGTACTTC. The gene calls are TRBV20-1 and TRBJ2-7; tentatively, D is TRBD1 or TRBD2 (7 bases each). This CDR3 has 18 residues. From germline, CDR1 is DFQATT and CDR2 SNEGSKA (reference sequence). Trimming took 3 bases from V and 3 from J, leaving 27 bases between them.

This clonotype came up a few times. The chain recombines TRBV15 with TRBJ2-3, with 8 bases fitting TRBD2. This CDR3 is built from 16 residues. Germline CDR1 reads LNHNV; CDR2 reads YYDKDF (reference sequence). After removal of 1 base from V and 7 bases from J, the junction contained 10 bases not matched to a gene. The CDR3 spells CATSRVPGLEGNTQYF. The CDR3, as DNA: TGTGCCACCAGCAGAGTCCCGGGACTAGAGGGGAATACGCAGTATTTT.

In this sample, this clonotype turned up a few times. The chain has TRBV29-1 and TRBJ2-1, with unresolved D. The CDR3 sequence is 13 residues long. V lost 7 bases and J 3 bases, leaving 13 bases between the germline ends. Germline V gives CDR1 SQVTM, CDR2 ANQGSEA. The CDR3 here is CSGRLPDYNEQFF. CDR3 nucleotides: TGCAGCGGCCGCCTTCCGGACTACAATGAGCAGTTCTTC.

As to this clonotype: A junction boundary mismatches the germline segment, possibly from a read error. In DNA, the CDR3 is TGTGCCAGCAGCCCCAGCGGGACTACCTACGATGAGCAGTTCTTC. It is translated as CASSPSGTTYDEQFF. J is TRBJ2-1 and V is TRBV2; 7 bases match TRBD2. The CDR3 spans 15 residues. Per germline, CDR1 SNHLY and CDR2 FYNNEI.

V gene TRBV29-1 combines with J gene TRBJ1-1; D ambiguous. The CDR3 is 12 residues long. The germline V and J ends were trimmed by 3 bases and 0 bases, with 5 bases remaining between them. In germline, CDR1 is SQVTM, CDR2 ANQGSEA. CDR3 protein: CSVDFMNTEAFF. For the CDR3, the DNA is TGCAGCGTTGACTTCATGAACACTGAAGCTTTCTTT.

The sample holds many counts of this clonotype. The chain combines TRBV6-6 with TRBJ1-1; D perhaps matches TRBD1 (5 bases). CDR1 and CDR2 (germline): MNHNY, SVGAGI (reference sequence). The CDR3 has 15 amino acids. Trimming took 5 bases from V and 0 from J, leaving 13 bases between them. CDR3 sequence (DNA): TGTGCCAGCAGTGGGGACGGCTACATGAACACTGAAGCTTTCTTT. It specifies CASSGDGYMNTEAFF.

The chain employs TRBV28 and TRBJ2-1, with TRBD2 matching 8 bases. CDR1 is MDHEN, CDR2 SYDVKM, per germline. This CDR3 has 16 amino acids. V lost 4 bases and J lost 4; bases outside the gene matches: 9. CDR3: CASSSSEGLGYNEQFF. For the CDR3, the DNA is TGTGCCAGCAGTTCATCAGAGGGACTAGGGTACAATGAGCAGTTCTTC.

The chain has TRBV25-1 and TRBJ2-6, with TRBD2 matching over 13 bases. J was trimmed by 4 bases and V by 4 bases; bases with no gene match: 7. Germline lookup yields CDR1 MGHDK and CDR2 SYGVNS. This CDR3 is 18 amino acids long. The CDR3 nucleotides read TGTGCCAGCAGTGCTGGACTAGCGGGAGCAATGGGGGCCAACGTCCTGACTTTC. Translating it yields CASSAGLAGAMGANVLTF.

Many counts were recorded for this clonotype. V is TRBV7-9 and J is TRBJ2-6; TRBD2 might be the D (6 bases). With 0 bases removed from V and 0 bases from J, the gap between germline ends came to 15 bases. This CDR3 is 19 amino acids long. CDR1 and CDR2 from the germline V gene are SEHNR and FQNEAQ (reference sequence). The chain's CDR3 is CASSLARGRQVSGANVLTF. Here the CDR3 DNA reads TGTGCCAGCAGCTTAGCGCGGGGCAGGCAAGTCTCTGGGGCCAACGTCCTGACTTTC.

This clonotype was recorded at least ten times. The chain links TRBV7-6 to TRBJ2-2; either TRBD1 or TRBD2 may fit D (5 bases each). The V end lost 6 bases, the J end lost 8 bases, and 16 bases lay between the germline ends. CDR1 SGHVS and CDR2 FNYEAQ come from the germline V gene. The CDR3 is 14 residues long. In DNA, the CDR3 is TGTGCCAGCAGTAAGGACATCTCGGGGGGGGAGCTGTTTTTT. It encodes CASSKDISGGELFF.

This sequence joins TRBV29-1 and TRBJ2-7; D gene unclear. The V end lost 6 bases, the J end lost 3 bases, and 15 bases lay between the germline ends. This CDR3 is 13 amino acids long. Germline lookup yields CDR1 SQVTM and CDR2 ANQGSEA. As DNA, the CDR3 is TGCAGCGTCTCTGGGTGGGATCTCTACGAGCAGTACTTC. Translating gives CSVSGWDLYEQYF.

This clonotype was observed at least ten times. CDR3 protein: CASGPGANVLTF. DNA of the CDR3: TGTGCCAGCGGACCTGGGGCCAACGTCCTGACTTTC. The chain recombines TRBV7-2 with TRBJ2-6; unclear D gene. V lost 8 bases and J lost 2, with 4 bases in between. Germline CDR1 SGHTA, CDR2 FQGNSA. The CDR3 runs 12 residues.

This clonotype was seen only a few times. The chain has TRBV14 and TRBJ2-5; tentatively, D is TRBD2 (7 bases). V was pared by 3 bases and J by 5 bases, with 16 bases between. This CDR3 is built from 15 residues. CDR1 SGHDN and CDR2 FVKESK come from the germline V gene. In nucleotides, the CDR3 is TGTGCCAGCAGCCAGGCGGGGGCGCATATGGAGACCCAGTACTTC. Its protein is CASSQAGAHMETQYF.

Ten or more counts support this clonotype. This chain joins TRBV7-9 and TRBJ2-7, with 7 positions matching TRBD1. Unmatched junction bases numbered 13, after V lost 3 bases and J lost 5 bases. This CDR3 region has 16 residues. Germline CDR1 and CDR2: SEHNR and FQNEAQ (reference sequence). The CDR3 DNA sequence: TGTGCCAGCAGCTTTCCGTCGGACAGGCCCGGGAACGAGCAGTACTTC. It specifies CASSFPSDRPGNEQYF.

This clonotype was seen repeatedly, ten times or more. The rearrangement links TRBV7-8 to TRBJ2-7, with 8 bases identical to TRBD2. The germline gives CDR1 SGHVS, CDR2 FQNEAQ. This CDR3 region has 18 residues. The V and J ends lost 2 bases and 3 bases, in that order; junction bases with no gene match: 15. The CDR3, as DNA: TGTGCCAGCAGCTTAAACCCAACCCCTATCGCGGGAGGCTACGAGCAGTACTTC. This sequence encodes CASSLNPTPIAGGYEQYF.

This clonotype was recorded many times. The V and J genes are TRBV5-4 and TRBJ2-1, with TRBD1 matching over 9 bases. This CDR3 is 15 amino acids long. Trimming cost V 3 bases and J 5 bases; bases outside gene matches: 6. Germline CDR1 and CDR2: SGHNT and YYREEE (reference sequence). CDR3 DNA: TGTGCCAGCAGCTCACAGGGGGCTGGGAACAATGAGCAGTTCTTC. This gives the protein CASSSQGAGNNEQFF.

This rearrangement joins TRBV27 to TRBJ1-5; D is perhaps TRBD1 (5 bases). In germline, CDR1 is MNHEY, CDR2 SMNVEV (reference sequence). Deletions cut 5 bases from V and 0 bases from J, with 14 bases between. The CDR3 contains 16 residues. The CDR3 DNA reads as TGTGCCAGCAGTAATTCCAGTGGGGCTAGCAATCAGCCCCAGCATTTT. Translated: CASSNSSGASNQPQHF.

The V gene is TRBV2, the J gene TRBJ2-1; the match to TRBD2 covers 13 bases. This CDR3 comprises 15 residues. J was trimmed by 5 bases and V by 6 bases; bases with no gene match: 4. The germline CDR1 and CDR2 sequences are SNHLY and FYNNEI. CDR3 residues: CASRVGLAGDNEQFF. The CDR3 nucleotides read TGTGCCAGCAGGGTTGGACTAGCGGGAGACAATGAGCAGTTCTTC.

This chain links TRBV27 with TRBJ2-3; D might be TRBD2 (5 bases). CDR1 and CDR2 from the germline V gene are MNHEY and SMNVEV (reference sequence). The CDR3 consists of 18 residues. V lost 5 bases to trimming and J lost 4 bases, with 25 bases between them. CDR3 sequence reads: CASSGFAIPGMSADTQYF. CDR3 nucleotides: TGTGCCAGCAGTGGTTTCGCCATTCCGGGAATGTCGGCAGATACGCAGTATTTT.